The source of this T cell receptor (beta chain) is a study of T-cell reconstitution after alpha-beta-depleted transplantation in children. TCRbeta library preparation incorporated unique molecular identifiers. TCRdb recomputed calls from the PCR reads with MiXCR, one row per CDR3 protein. The sample lists roughly 300,000 distinct CDR3 sequences; around 10% were seen once. The CDR3 contains 14 residues. This clonotype has a handful of counts. Its antigen is not identified. General study results and limits: Alpha-beta T cells about two months after transplant reportedly derived from several hundred expanded graft clones. T-cell counts and diversity were attributed mostly to newly produced T cells one year after transplant. For some patients, TCRbeta diversity was high at day 60 because of recipient T cells and thymic progenitors that survived.

The sequencing here drew on peripheral blood, taken 180 days after TCRalphabeta/CD19-depleted stem cell transplant. This TCR came from a male patient between 2 and 15 years old who had a stem cell transplant for chronic granulomatous disease, so the T cells may come from the graft donor. The chain carries TRBV21-1 and TRBJ1-1. TRBV21-1 is shown as a pseudogene. CDR3 residues: CASSKVDMNTEAFF. Here the CDR3 DNA reads TGTGCCAGCAGCAAAGTGGACATGAACACTGAAGCTTTCTTT.